The rows below give T cell receptor beta chains drawn from one sample of a study of somatic mutations in cytotoxic T cells in rheumatoid arthritis. Produced via immunoSEQ multiplex PCR; TCRdb's table is partial and in-frame only. Here the sample spans 7,000 or so clones, roughly 71% being singletons. Sequenced: CD8+ T cells sorted from blood. The receptors shown here come from an adult with rheumatoid arthritis. Each CDR3 is given with its conserved first and last residue. The D gene is left open where the match is weak. Size is stated for part of the rows, as once, few or many counts, or as a class when the clone is expanded.

j_call v_call clone_size d_call cdr3_aa cdr3_nt
TRBJ2-7 TRBV10-1 once TRBD1 CATIQGAAFEQYF TGCGCCACCATACAGGGGGCCGCCTTCGAGCAGTACTTC
TRBJ2-7 TRBV27 - - CASSLSYEQYF TGTGCCAGCAGTTTAAGCTACGAGCAGTACTTC
TRBJ2-7 TRBV6-5 medium-sized TRBD1 CASSPGTGRYEQYF TGTGCCAGCAGTCCCGGGACAGGGCGCTACGAGCAGTACTTC
TRBJ1-5 TRBV7-2 few TRBD1 CASSLTGGSSNQPQHF TGTGCCAGCAGCTTAACAGGGGGCAGTAGCAATCAGCCCCAGCATTTT
TRBJ2-7 TRBV6-5 - - CASSYGGNEQYF TGTGCCAGCAGTTACGGGGGGAACGAGCAGTACTTC
TRBJ2-1 TRBV28 - - CASNVDSSSYNEQFF TGTGCCAGCAATGTAGACAGCAGCTCCTACAATGAGCAGTTCTTC
TRBJ2-1 TRBV7-2 - TRBD2 CASSNEGGSGGEQFF TGTGCCAGCAGCAACGAAGGGGGTAGCGGGGGCGAGCAGTTCTTC
TRBJ2-5 TRBV6-5 - - CASRPQGNQETQYF TGTGCCAGCAGACCACAGGGAAACCAAGAGACCCAGTACTTC
TRBJ2-3 TRBV9 few TRBD2 CASSARLAGGPTDTQYF TGTGCCAGCAGCGCCAGACTAGCGGGGGGGCCCACAGATACGCAGTATTTT
TRBJ2-7 TRBV12-5 - TRBD1 CASRDSNSHEQYF TGTGCTAGCCGGGACAGCAACTCCCACGAGCAGTACTTC
TRBJ1-6 TRBV7-2 - TRBD1 CASSPRQGNSPLHF TGTGCCAGCAGCCCCCGACAGGGGAATTCACCCCTCCACTTT
TRBJ2-5 TRBV13 - TRBD1 CASSPRDRGHETQYF TGTGCCAGCAGCCCACGGGACAGGGGGCATGAGACCCAGTACTTC
TRBJ2-5 TRBV5-4 - TRBD1 CASSSRTGNAETQYF TGTGCCAGCAGCTCCCGGACAGGGAACGCAGAGACCCAGTACTTC
TRBJ2-5 TRBV7-9 - - CASSFGGEETQYF TGTGCCAGCAGCTTTGGAGGGGAAGAGACCCAGTACTTC
TRBJ2-1 TRBV5-1 - TRBD1 CASSSFEDRGQGNEQFF TGCGCCAGCAGCAGCTTCGAAGACAGGGGGCAGGGCAATGAGCAGTTCTTC
TRBJ2-5 TRBV6-5 - TRBD1 CASRTGQQETQYF TGTGCCAGCAGGACGGGACAGCAAGAGACCCAGTACTTC
TRBJ2-3 TRBV5-1 - - CASSLRNLGTDTQYF TGCGCCAGCAGCCTAAGGAATTTGGGCACAGATACGCAGTATTTT
TRBJ2-1 TRBV5-1 - - CASRFRIRDEQFF TGCGCCAGCAGATTCAGAATACGCGATGAGCAGTTCTTC
TRBJ2-3 TRBV13 - - CASIFRSDRRVDTQYF TGTGCCAGCATCTTTCGTTCGGACCGGAGAGTTGATACGCAGTATTTT
TRBJ2-7 TRBV4-2 medium-sized - CASSSQNTGSYEQYF TGTGCCAGCAGCTCCCAGAACACAGGATCCTACGAGCAGTACTTC
TRBJ2-5 TRBV2 - TRBD1 CASSEGTGGLETQYF TGTGCCAGCAGTGAAGGGACAGGGGGCTTGGAGACCCAGTACTTC
TRBJ2-1 TRBV4-2 - TRBD2 CASSQDGGGPYNEQFF TGTGCCAGCAGCCAAGACGGCGGGGGGCCTTACAATGAGCAGTTCTTC
TRBJ2-1 TRBV7-8 - TRBD2 CASSLAGTRGSSYNEQFF TGTGCCAGCAGCTTAGCTGGGACGCGGGGGAGCTCCTACAATGAGCAGTTCTTC
TRBJ2-2 TRBV9 once - CASSVGTNTGELFF TGTGCCAGCAGCGTGGGGACTAACACCGGGGAGCTGTTTTTT
TRBJ2-3 TRBV29-1 few TRBD2 CSVGTSGGTDTQYF TGCAGCGTCGGGACTAGCGGGGGCACAGATACGCAGTATTTT
TRBJ2-2 TRBV6-5 few TRBD1 CASSYSQGAGELFF TGTGCCAGCAGTTATAGTCAGGGGGCCGGGGAGCTGTTTTTT
TRBJ1-2 TRBV11-2 - - CASSLSGGSNYGYTF TGTGCCAGCAGCTTAAGTGGCGGATCGAACTATGGCTACACCTTC
TRBJ2-1 TRBV4-3 - - CASSQDGNSYNEQFF TGCGCCAGCAGCCAAGATGGGAACTCCTACAATGAGCAGTTCTTC
TRBJ2-7 TRBV7-9 - - CASSLRNYEQYF TGTGCCAGCAGCTTAAGAAACTACGAGCAGTACTTC
TRBJ2-5 TRBV5-8 - TRBD2 CASSSSGTSGGRGETQYF TGTGCCAGCAGCTCCTCCGGGACTAGCGGGGGGCGCGGGGAGACCCAGTACTTC
TRBJ2-1 TRBV10-3 medium-sized - CAISLGNEQFF TGTGCCATCTCCCTAGGCAATGAGCAGTTCTTC
TRBJ1-3 TRBV14 - - CASSHRGQFSGNTIYF TGTGCCAGCAGCCACAGGGGACAATTCTCTGGAAACACCATATATTTT
TRBJ1-2 TRBV5-1 - - CASSSRDYGYTF TGCGCCAGCAGCTCGAGGGACTATGGCTACACCTTC
TRBJ2-3 TRBV6-5 - - CASIDRPSTDTQYF TGTGCCAGCATCGACAGGCCCAGCACAGATACGCAGTATTTT
TRBJ1-1 TRBV5-1 - - CASSLPGAEAFF TGCGCCAGCAGCTTACCGGGAGCTGAAGCTTTCTTT
TRBJ2-7 TRBV27 few - CASGIGEQYF TGTGCCAGCGGCATCGGGGAGCAGTACTTC
TRBJ2-3 TRBV6-4 - TRBD2 CASSDAAGGDTQYF TGTGCCAGCAGTGACGCGGCGGGGGGAGATACGCAGTATTTT
TRBJ1-2 TRBV7-7 - TRBD1 CASSSDRVDGYTF TGTGCCAGCAGCTCGGACAGGGTTGACGGCTACACCTTC
TRBJ1-1 TRBV4-1 few - CASSQEFRAYTEAFF TGCGCCAGCAGCCAAGAATTCAGGGCGTACACTGAAGCTTTCTTT
TRBJ1-5 TRBV28 - - CASSPGGTLYQPQHF TGTGCCAGCAGCCCCGGCGGGACGCTTTATCAGCCCCAGCATTTT
TRBJ2-2 TRBV7-8 - - CASSYRRTGELFF TGTGCCAGCAGCTACCGGCGGACCGGGGAGCTGTTTTTT
TRBJ1-6 TRBV4-3 - - CASSQVAGVSYNSPLHF TGCGCCAGCAGCCAAGTGGCAGGGGTCTCCTATAATTCACCCCTCCACTTT
TRBJ2-3 TRBV15 - TRBD2 CATSRSGTSGGHTTDTQYF TGTGCCACCAGCAGATCCGGGACTAGCGGGGGGCACACCACAGATACGCAGTATTTT
TRBJ2-2 TRBV25-1 few - CASSEYRDTGELFF TGTGCCAGCAGTGAATACAGGGACACCGGGGAGCTGTTTTTT
TRBJ2-2 TRBV5-6 - - CASSRGRHVELFF TGTGCCAGCAGCCGAGGCAGGCATGTGGAGCTGTTTTTT
TRBJ2-1 TRBV18 - - CASSPPATYNEQFF TGTGCCAGCTCACCCCCGGCTACCTACAATGAGCAGTTCTTC
TRBJ2-2 TRBV9 - TRBD1 CASSVTGVTGELFF TGTGCCAGCAGCGTAACAGGGGTGACCGGGGAGCTGTTTTTT
TRBJ2-7 TRBV27 - - CASSLAQSYEQYF TGTGCCAGCAGTTTGGCTCAGTCCTACGAGCAGTACTTC